The clone carrying this TCR beta chain was observed a handful of times. Its antigen is still unknown. These data originate in a study of post-analysis software for immune sequencing data. Study-level background: Included among the disease courses, which were recorded for the cohort, were relapsing-remitting, secondary progressive and progressive-relapsing multiple sclerosis. Findings of the study overall: Four to six TRBV segments (TRBV5-6, TRBV5-1 and TRBV20-1 among them) occurred more frequently in patients than in controls.

Germline assignment: CDR1 SQVTM and CDR2 ANQGSEA. The CDR3 covers 12 residues. The germline V and J ends were trimmed by 7 bases and 7 bases, with 16 bases remaining between them. The library was made from cDNA and included unique molecular identifiers. Using its own MiXCR run on the PCR reads, TCRdb lists one record per CDR3 protein. The sample lists 350,000 to 450,000 distinct CDR3 sequences, approximately 42% seen once, with approximately 7.7% in the top ten. The source is a girl aged 2-10 years with multiple sclerosis. V usage is TRBV29-1 and J usage is TRBJ1-2, with D perhaps TRBD1 (5 bases). Sample: blood. The CDR3 loop is CSGLGTSSGYTF. The CDR3 region has the DNA TGCAGCGGATTAGGGACCAGCTCTGGCTACACCTTC.